Below are 10 T cell receptor beta chains sequenced from a single sample in a study of control samples from healthy donors and cancer patients. Only in-frame clones appear in the TCRdb table, and some are missing; sequencing was by immunoSEQ multiplex PCR. The sample lists under 110,000 clones; roughly 90% were seen once. The sample taken for sequencing was blood. These TCRs come from a man aged 30-40 years in good health.

The chain carries TRBV24-1 and TRBJ1-2; D unclear. CDR1 and CDR2 (germline): KGHDR, SFDVKD. V shed 5 bases and J shed 4 bases, with 13 bases lying between them. The CDR3 runs 14 residues. As DNA, the CDR3 is TGTGCCACCAGTGGCGGGAGCGTAAGCTATGGCTACACCTTC. This codes for CATSGGSVSYGYTF.

The chain carries TRBV28 and TRBJ1-3; 7 bases agree with TRBD1. CDR3 length: 17 amino acids. After removal of 6 bases from V and 0 bases from J, the junction contained 11 bases not matched to a gene. Germline V lookup: CDR1 MDHEN, CDR2 SYDVKM. The CDR3 loop reads CASSLRGTVSSGNTIYF. CDR3 in DNA: TGTGCCAGCAGCTTACGCGGGACAGTAAGCTCTGGAAACACCATATATTTT.

This chain joins TRBV11-3 and TRBJ2-1; TRBD2 agrees at 10 bases. The V gene's germline CDR1 is SGHNT and CDR2 YENEEA. This CDR3 is built from 17 residues. The junction had 11 bases not matched to a gene; V was cut back by 3 bases and J by 6 bases. The CDR3, as DNA: TGTGCCAGCAGCTTGGGACTCATAGCGGGAGGCCCCAATGAGCAGTTCTTC. It specifies CASSLGLIAGGPNEQFF.

J is TRBJ1-1 and V is TRBV4-1; no clear D gene. Germline lookup yields CDR1 MGHRA and CDR2 YSYEKL. Trimming removed 3 bases at V and 4 bases at J, with 12 bases between. This CDR3 has 14 residues. CDR3 region: CASSQGVGGTEAFF. The CDR3 nucleotides read TGCGCCAGCAGCCAGGGTGTGGGTGGCACTGAAGCTTTCTTT.

The chain uses TRBV4-1 and TRBJ1-2; the D gene is possibly TRBD1 (6 bases). V dropped 0 bases and J dropped 4 bases, with 18 bases sitting between them. In germline, CDR1 is MGHRA, CDR2 YSYEKL. CDR3 length: 17 residues. In DNA form, the CDR3 reads TGCGCCAGCAGCCAAGATCCTGCGGGCAGGGGTGCCTATGGCTACACCTTC. This translates into CASSQDPAGRGAYGYTF.

Concerning this clone: A read error may explain this, as a much larger clone is one base away. The same CDR3 is also encoded by other DNA sequences in this sample. The rearrangement uses TRBV10-3 and TRBJ2-7, with D possibly matching TRBD2 (5 bases). V lost 3 bases to trimming and J lost 4 bases, with 19 bases between them. The CDR3 is made up of 16 amino acids. Germline V gene sequence: CDR1 ENHRY, CDR2 SYGVKD. CDR3 residues: CAISDMGGFGGYEQYF. The DNA of the CDR3 is TGTGCCATCAGTGATATGGGCGGGTTCGGTGGATACGAGCAGTACTTC.

The chain is built from TRBV3-1 (or the pseudogene TRBV3-2) and TRBJ1-2; TRBD1 matches 10 bases. This CDR3 is built from 13 residues. Trimming took 6 bases from V and 12 from J; bases not matched to a gene: 10. The germline V gene has CDR1 LGHDT and CDR2 YNNKEL (reference sequence). This chain's CDR3 is CASSPPGQGRNTF. CDR3 in DNA: TGTGCCAGCAGTCCACCGGGACAGGGGAGGAACACCTTC.

V and J are TRBV5-4 and TRBJ2-5; 13 bases align to TRBD2. The CDR3 has 19 residues. V gave up 0 bases and J gave up 5 bases; unmatched junction bases: 13. Per the germline V gene, CDR1 is SGHNT and CDR2 is YYREEE (reference sequence). The CDR3 bases are TGTGCCAGCAGCTTGGCCGGGACTAGCGGGACCGCGGGAGGGGAGACCCAGTACTTC. Translating gives CASSLAGTSGTAGGETQYF.

The chain carries TRBV12-3 or TRBV12-4 and TRBJ1-1; no clear D gene. This CDR3 has 11 amino acids. V lost 1 base, J lost 9 bases, and 6 bases lay in between. For the CDR3, the DNA is TGTGCCAGCAGTTTAGTTAATAAAGCTTTCTTT. It translates to CASSLVNKAFF.

The J gene is TRBJ2-7, the V gene TRBV4-1, with 7 bases lining up with TRBD1. From germline, CDR1 is MGHRA and CDR2 YSYEKL. CDR3 length equals 17 residues. V shed 0 bases and J 2 bases; nucleotides not matched to a gene: 10. CDR3 DNA: TGCGCCAGCAGCCAAGATGGCCCGGGACAGTATGCCTACGAGCAGTACTTC. It codes for CASSQDGPGQYAYEQYF.